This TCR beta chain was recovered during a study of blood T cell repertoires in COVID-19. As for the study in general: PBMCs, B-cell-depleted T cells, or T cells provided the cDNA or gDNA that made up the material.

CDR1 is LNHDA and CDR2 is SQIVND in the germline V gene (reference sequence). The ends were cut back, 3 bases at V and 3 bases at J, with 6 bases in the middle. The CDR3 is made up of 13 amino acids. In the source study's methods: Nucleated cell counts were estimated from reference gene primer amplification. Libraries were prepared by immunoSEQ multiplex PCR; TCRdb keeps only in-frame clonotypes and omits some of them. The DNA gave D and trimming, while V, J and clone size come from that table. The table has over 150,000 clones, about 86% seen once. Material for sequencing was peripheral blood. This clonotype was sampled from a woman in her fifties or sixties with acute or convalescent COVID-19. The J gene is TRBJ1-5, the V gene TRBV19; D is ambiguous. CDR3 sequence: CASSIWLNQPQHF. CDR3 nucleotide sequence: TGTGCCAGTAGTATTTGGCTCAATCAGCCCCAGCATTTT.